The sequence of this T cell receptor beta chain was determined in a study of beta chain features in type 1 diabetes. General study results and limits: Significant though moderate, a shortening of TCRB CDR3s appeared in all four CD4+ subsets of Type 1 diabetes patients. VDJ junctions in type 1 diabetes patients carried more deletions and fewer insertions.

Naive, central memory, regulatory and stem cell-like memory cells within the CD4+ compartment were sorted using CD45RO/CCR7/CD25/CD127/CD95/CD27. Purity above 95% was achieved in all sorted populations. TCRB transcripts that were expressed got sequenced, as all of the isolated RNA had been reverse transcribed. The data were produced by immunoSEQ multiplex PCR, yet TCRdb's version contains in-frame clones alone and is incomplete. The sample lists 240,000 or so clones; about a fifth were seen once. V was clipped by 3 bases and J by 4 bases; unmatched bases: 5. Germline lookup yields CDR1 PRHDT and CDR2 FYEKMQ (reference sequence). The CDR3 loop spans 15 amino acids. The table lists this clone with a few counts. Its antigen is unknown.

This TCR was sampled from a woman between 40 and 50 years old with type 1 diabetes. The gene calls are TRBV13 and TRBJ2-5; 10 positions match TRBD1. The sample consisted of naive CD4+ T cells from blood. The CDR3 here is CASSLGQGRRETQYF. The CDR3 DNA reads as TGTGCCAGCAGCTTGGGACAGGGGAGGAGAGAGACCCAGTACTTC.